A selection of T cell receptor beta chains follows, all from one sample in a study of control samples from healthy donors and cancer patients. The data were produced by immunoSEQ multiplex PCR, yet TCRdb's version contains in-frame clones alone and is incomplete. The sample records about 180,000 clones, around 87% being singletons. Sequenced input: blood. These receptor sequences come from a woman between 45 and 60 years old in good health. The CDR3 runs from the conserved cysteine through the conserved F or W. The D gene is left open where the match is weak. Clone size is shown for a subset of rows, as once, few, many or a class of expanded clone.

clone_size j_call v_call d_call cdr3_nt cdr3_aa
. TRBJ2-5 TRBV5-1 TRBD2 TGCGCCAGCAGCTTGGAGCGACTAGCGGGAGAGACCCAGTACTTC CASSLERLAGETQYF
few TRBJ2-3 TRBV19 TRBD2 TGTGCCAGTAGAAGGACTAGCGGGTCTAGCACAGATACGCAGTATTTT CASRRTSGSSTDTQYF
once TRBJ2-3 TRBV5-1 . TGCGCCAGCAGCTTGGATGGGCTTAGCACAGATACGCAGTATTTT CASSLDGLSTDTQYF
. TRBJ2-1 TRBV28 TRBD2 TGTGCCGCAGACGGGGGGGCCAGAAATGAGCAGTTCTTC CAADGGARNEQFF
. TRBJ2-3 TRBV28 . TGTGCCAGCAGTTTATGGGGCGGGGGCACAGATACGCAGTATTTT CASSLWGGGTDTQYF
. TRBJ2-1 TRBV5-1 . TGCGCCAGCAGCTTGGAAGCCCAGGTCTCCTACAATGAGCAGTTCTTC CASSLEAQVSYNEQFF
. TRBJ1-5 TRBV19 . TGTGCCAGTAGTATAGGCAGAGACCAGCCCCAGCATTTT CASSIGRDQPQHF
. TRBJ2-7 TRBV28 . TGTGCCAGCAGCACCTCCTACGAGCAGTACTTC CASSTSYEQYF
. TRBJ2-1 TRBV3-1/TRBV3-2 TRBD2 TGTGCCAGCAGCCCCGGGGGGTACAATGAGCAGTTCTTC CASSPGGYNEQFF
. TRBJ1-2 TRBV4-2 TRBD1 TGTGCCAGCAGCCAAGGGGGACAGGGTTGGGGCTACACCTTC CASSQGGQGWGYTF
. TRBJ2-7 TRBV3-1/TRBV3-2 TRBD2 TGTGCCAGCAGCCTCGGGACTAGATACGAGCAGTACTTC CASSLGTRYEQYF
once TRBJ2-1 TRBV18 TRBD1 TGTGCCAGCTCACTGGACAGGGGATGGGATGAGCAGTTCTTC CASSLDRGWDEQFF
. TRBJ2-5 TRBV5-1 . TGCGCCAGCAGCTTGGCCGGATCCCAAGAGACCCAGTACTTC CASSLAGSQETQYF
. TRBJ1-6 TRBV18 . TGTGCCAGCTCAACAGGAGCGAATTCACCCCTCCACTTT CASSTGANSPLHF
. TRBJ1-1 TRBV4-2 . TGTGCCAGCAGCCACCTAGGACGTAAGGAAGCTTTCTTT CASSHLGRKEAFF
once TRBJ1-1 TRBV7-8 TRBD1 TGTGCCAGCAGCTTAGTGAGGACAGGGGTCACTGAAGCTTTCTTT CASSLVRTGVTEAFF
. TRBJ1-2 TRBV4-3 . TGCGCCAGCAGCCAAGATGGCAGGCTGGAGGGTGGCTACACCTTC CASSQDGRLEGGYTF
few TRBJ2-5 TRBV5-1 . TGCGCCAGCTCCCCCCTGGCGCAGCTAAAGGAAGAGACCCAGTACTTC CASSPLAQLKEETQYF
once TRBJ1-3 TRBV7-2 TRBD1 TGTGCCAGCAGCACAAGACAGGGGTCCTATTCTGGAAACACCATATATTTT CASSTRQGSYSGNTIYF
. TRBJ2-1 TRBV7-2 TRBD2 TGTGCCAGCAGCTTCCAACTTCCGACTAGCGGGAGAACCATAAATGAGCAGTTCTTC CASSFQLPTSGRTINEQFF
. TRBJ2-7 TRBV7-8 . TGTGCCAGCAGCTTAGAATTGGGACCCACCTACGAGCAGTACTTC CASSLELGPTYEQYF
. TRBJ2-5 TRBV7-7 TRBD2 TGTGCTAGCAAGAGCGGGAGGGCCGAAAAGACCCAGTACTTC CASKSGRAEKTQYF
. TRBJ1-4 TRBV6-2/TRBV6-3 . TGTGCCAGCAGCCACCCCAGGTTTGAAAAACTGTTTTTT CASSHPRFEKLFF